This T cell receptor beta chain is from a study of T cells in Graves' hyperthyroidism and ophthalmopathy. This clonotype was counted at least ten times. TCR beta CDR3 sequences were amplified from RNA transcripts. TCR CDR3 underwent first-round RT-PCR with the HTBI primer set. TCRdb used MiXCR to reprocess the multiplex PCR reads, holding one entry per CDR3 protein. The table has about 690,000 distinct CDR3 sequences, approximately 15% seen once. The source material was blood. The clonotype was recovered from a man aged 50 to 60 with Graves' hyperthyroidism.

CDR3 coding DNA: TGTGCCAGCAGTGTTATGGGGAGGCCAAACACCGGGGAGCTGTTTTTT. The encoded protein is CASSVMGRPNTGELFF. This chain links TRBV28 with TRBJ2-2, with D possibly being TRBD2 (6 bases). Trimming cost V 5 bases and J 2 bases, with 15 bases left between them. The CDR3 has 16 amino acids. Germline values: CDR1 MDHEN, CDR2 SYDVKM.